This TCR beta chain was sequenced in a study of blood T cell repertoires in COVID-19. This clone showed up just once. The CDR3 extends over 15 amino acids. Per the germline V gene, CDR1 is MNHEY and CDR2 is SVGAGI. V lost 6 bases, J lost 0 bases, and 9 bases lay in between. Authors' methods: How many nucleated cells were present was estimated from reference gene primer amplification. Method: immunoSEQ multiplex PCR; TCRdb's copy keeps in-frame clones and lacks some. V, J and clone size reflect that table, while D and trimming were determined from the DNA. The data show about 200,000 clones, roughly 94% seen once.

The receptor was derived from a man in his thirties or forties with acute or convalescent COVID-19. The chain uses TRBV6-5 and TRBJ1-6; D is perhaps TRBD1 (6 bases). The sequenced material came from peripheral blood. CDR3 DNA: TGTGCCAGCAGCCAGGGGCGCTCCTATAATTCACCCCTCCACTTT. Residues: CASSQGRSYNSPLHF.